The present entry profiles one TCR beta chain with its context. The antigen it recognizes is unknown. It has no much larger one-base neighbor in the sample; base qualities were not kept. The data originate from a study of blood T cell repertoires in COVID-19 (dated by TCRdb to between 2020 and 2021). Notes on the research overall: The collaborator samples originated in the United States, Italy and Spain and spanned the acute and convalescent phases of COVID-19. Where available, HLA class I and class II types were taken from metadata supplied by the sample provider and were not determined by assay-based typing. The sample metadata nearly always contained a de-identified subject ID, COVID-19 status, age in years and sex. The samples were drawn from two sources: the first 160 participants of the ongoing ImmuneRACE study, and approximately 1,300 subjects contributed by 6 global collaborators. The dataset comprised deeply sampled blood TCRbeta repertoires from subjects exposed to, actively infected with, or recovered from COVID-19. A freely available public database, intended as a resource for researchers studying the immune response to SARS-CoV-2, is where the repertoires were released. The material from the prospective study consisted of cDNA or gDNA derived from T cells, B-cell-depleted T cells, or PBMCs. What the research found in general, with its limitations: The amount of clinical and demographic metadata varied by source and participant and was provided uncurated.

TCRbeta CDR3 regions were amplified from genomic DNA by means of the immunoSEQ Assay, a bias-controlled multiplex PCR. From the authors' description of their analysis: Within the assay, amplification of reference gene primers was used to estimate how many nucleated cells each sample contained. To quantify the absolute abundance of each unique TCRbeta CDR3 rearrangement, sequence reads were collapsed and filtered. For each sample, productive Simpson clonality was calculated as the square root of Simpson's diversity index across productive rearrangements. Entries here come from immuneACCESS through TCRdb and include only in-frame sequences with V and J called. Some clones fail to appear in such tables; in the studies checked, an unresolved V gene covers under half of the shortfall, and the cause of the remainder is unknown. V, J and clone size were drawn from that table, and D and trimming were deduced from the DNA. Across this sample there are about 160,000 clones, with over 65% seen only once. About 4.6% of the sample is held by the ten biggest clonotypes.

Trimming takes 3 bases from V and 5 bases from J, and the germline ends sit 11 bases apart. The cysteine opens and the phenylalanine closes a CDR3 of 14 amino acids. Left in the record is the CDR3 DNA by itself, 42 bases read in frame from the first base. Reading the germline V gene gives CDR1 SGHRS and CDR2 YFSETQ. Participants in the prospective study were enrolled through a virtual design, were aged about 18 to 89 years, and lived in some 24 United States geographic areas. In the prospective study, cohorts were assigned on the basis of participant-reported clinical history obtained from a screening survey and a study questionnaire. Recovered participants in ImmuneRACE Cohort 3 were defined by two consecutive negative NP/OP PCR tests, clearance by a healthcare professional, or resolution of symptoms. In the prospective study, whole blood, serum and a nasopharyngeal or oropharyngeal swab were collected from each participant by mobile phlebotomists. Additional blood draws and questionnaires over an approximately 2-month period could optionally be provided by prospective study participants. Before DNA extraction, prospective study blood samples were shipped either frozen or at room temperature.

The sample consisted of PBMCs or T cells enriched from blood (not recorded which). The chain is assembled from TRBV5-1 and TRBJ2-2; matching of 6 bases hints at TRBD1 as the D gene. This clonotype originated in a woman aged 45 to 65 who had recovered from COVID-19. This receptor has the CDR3 CASSYRQETGELFF. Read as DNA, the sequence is TGCGCCAGCAGCTACCGACAGGAGACCGGGGAGCTGTTTTTT.